The 6 T cell receptor beta chains in this list originate from one sample, sequenced in a study of cytotoxic CD8 clonotypes in ibrutinib-treated CLL. TCRdb's copy holds only in-frame clones and misses some; the assay was immunoSEQ multiplex PCR. There are roughly 42,000 clones in the sample; approximately 65% occur only once, and roughly 21% lies in the top ten. Material: PBMCs, obtained after 24 months of ibrutinib treatment. These receptors all stem from a human donor with chronic lymphocytic leukemia.

The table lists this clone with a few counts. V gene TRBV4-1 combines with J gene TRBJ2-1; 8 nucleotides align to TRBD1. The CDR3 covers 17 residues. After removal of 3 bases from V and 8 bases from J, the junction contained 15 bases not matched to a gene. CDR1 and CDR2 from the germline V gene are MGHRA and YSYEKL. CDR3 sequence (DNA): TGCGCCAGCAGCCACCCCCGTAGGACAGGGTTTATATATGAGCAGTTCTTC. Translation: CASSHPRRTGFIYEQFF.

The chain combines TRBV2 with TRBJ2-1; tentatively, D is TRBD2 (5 bases). CDR3 length equals 11 residues. The V end lost 1 base, the J end lost 15 bases, and 10 bases lay between the germline ends. The germline V gene has CDR1 SNHLY and CDR2 FYNNEI. CDR3 residues: CASSEGGARFF. DNA for the CDR3: TGTGCCAGCAGTGAAGGGGGAGCCAGGTTCTTC.

The CDR3 here is CASSISRQGGGTEAFF. The CDR3 nucleotides read TGCGCCAGCAGCATCTCTCGACAGGGAGGGGGTACTGAAGCTTTCTTT. The rearrangement uses TRBV5-1 and TRBJ1-1, with 7 bases identical to TRBD1. The CDR3 is 16 amino acids. Germline CDR1 is SGHRS and CDR2 is YFSETQ. Unmatched junction bases numbered 14, after V lost 4 bases and J lost 5 bases.

This sequence joins TRBV4-1 and TRBJ2-7; D remains ambiguous. Trimming removed 4 bases from V and 5 bases from J, with 18 bases in between. Germline V gene sequence: CDR1 MGHRA, CDR2 YSYEKL. This CDR3 comprises 15 residues. CDR3 region: CASSLNWAPSDEQYF. The CDR3 DNA reads as TGCGCCAGCAGCCTAAACTGGGCGCCGAGCGACGAGCAGTACTTC.

This chain uses TRBV7-3 with TRBJ2-2, with 12 positions matching TRBD2. The CDR3 sequence is 14 residues long. With 5 bases clipped from V and 6 bases from J, the junction kept 1 base outside the gene matches. Germline CDR1 reads SGHTA; CDR2 reads FQGTGA. CDR3 amino acids: CASSLAGGPGELFF. CDR3 sequence (DNA): TGTGCCAGCAGCCTAGCGGGAGGGCCCGGGGAGCTGTTTTTT.

This clone was counted between two and nine times. This chain joins TRBV2 and TRBJ2-1, with D possibly being TRBD2 (5 bases). The V gene lost 5 bases and the J gene lost 2 bases, with 16 bases spanning the gap. The germline V gene encodes CDR1 SNHLY and CDR2 FYNNEI. The CDR3 spans 16 residues. In DNA form, the CDR3 reads TGTGCCAGCAGTCAACATTATCCGGGGACCTACAATGAGCAGTTCTTC. It translates to CASSQHYPGTYNEQFF.